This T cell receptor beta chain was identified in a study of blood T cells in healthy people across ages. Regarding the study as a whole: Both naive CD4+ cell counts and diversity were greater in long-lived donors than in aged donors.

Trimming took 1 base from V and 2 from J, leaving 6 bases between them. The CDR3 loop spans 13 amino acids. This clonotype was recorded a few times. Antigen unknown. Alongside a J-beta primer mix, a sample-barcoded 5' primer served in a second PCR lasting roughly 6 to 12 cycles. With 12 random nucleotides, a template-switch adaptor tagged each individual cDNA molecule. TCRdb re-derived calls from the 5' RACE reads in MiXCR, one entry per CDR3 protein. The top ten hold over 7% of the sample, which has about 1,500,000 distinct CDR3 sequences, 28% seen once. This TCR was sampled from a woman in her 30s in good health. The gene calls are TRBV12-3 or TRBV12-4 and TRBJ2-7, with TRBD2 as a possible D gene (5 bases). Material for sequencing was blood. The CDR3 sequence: CASSLERAYEQYF. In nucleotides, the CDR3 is TGTGCCAGCAGTTTAGAGAGGGCCTACGAGCAGTACTTC.